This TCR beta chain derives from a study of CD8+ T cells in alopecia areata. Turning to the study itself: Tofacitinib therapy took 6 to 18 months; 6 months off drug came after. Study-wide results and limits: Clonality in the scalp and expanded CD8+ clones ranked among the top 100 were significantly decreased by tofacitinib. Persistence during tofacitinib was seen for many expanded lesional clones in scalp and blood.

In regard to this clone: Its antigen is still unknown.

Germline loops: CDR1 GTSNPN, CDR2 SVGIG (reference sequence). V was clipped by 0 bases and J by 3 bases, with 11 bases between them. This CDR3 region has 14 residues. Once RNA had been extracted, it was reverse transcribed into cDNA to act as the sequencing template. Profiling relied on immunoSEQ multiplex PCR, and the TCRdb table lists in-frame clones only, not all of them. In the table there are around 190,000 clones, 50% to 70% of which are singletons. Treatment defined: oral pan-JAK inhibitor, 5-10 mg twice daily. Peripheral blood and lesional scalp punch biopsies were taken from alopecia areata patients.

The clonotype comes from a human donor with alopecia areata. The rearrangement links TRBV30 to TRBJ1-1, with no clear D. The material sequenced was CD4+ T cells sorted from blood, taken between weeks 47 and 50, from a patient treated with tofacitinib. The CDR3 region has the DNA TGTGCCTGGAGTGTAAGGTTCCGAGACACTGAAGCTTTCTTT. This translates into CAWSVRFRDTEAFF.